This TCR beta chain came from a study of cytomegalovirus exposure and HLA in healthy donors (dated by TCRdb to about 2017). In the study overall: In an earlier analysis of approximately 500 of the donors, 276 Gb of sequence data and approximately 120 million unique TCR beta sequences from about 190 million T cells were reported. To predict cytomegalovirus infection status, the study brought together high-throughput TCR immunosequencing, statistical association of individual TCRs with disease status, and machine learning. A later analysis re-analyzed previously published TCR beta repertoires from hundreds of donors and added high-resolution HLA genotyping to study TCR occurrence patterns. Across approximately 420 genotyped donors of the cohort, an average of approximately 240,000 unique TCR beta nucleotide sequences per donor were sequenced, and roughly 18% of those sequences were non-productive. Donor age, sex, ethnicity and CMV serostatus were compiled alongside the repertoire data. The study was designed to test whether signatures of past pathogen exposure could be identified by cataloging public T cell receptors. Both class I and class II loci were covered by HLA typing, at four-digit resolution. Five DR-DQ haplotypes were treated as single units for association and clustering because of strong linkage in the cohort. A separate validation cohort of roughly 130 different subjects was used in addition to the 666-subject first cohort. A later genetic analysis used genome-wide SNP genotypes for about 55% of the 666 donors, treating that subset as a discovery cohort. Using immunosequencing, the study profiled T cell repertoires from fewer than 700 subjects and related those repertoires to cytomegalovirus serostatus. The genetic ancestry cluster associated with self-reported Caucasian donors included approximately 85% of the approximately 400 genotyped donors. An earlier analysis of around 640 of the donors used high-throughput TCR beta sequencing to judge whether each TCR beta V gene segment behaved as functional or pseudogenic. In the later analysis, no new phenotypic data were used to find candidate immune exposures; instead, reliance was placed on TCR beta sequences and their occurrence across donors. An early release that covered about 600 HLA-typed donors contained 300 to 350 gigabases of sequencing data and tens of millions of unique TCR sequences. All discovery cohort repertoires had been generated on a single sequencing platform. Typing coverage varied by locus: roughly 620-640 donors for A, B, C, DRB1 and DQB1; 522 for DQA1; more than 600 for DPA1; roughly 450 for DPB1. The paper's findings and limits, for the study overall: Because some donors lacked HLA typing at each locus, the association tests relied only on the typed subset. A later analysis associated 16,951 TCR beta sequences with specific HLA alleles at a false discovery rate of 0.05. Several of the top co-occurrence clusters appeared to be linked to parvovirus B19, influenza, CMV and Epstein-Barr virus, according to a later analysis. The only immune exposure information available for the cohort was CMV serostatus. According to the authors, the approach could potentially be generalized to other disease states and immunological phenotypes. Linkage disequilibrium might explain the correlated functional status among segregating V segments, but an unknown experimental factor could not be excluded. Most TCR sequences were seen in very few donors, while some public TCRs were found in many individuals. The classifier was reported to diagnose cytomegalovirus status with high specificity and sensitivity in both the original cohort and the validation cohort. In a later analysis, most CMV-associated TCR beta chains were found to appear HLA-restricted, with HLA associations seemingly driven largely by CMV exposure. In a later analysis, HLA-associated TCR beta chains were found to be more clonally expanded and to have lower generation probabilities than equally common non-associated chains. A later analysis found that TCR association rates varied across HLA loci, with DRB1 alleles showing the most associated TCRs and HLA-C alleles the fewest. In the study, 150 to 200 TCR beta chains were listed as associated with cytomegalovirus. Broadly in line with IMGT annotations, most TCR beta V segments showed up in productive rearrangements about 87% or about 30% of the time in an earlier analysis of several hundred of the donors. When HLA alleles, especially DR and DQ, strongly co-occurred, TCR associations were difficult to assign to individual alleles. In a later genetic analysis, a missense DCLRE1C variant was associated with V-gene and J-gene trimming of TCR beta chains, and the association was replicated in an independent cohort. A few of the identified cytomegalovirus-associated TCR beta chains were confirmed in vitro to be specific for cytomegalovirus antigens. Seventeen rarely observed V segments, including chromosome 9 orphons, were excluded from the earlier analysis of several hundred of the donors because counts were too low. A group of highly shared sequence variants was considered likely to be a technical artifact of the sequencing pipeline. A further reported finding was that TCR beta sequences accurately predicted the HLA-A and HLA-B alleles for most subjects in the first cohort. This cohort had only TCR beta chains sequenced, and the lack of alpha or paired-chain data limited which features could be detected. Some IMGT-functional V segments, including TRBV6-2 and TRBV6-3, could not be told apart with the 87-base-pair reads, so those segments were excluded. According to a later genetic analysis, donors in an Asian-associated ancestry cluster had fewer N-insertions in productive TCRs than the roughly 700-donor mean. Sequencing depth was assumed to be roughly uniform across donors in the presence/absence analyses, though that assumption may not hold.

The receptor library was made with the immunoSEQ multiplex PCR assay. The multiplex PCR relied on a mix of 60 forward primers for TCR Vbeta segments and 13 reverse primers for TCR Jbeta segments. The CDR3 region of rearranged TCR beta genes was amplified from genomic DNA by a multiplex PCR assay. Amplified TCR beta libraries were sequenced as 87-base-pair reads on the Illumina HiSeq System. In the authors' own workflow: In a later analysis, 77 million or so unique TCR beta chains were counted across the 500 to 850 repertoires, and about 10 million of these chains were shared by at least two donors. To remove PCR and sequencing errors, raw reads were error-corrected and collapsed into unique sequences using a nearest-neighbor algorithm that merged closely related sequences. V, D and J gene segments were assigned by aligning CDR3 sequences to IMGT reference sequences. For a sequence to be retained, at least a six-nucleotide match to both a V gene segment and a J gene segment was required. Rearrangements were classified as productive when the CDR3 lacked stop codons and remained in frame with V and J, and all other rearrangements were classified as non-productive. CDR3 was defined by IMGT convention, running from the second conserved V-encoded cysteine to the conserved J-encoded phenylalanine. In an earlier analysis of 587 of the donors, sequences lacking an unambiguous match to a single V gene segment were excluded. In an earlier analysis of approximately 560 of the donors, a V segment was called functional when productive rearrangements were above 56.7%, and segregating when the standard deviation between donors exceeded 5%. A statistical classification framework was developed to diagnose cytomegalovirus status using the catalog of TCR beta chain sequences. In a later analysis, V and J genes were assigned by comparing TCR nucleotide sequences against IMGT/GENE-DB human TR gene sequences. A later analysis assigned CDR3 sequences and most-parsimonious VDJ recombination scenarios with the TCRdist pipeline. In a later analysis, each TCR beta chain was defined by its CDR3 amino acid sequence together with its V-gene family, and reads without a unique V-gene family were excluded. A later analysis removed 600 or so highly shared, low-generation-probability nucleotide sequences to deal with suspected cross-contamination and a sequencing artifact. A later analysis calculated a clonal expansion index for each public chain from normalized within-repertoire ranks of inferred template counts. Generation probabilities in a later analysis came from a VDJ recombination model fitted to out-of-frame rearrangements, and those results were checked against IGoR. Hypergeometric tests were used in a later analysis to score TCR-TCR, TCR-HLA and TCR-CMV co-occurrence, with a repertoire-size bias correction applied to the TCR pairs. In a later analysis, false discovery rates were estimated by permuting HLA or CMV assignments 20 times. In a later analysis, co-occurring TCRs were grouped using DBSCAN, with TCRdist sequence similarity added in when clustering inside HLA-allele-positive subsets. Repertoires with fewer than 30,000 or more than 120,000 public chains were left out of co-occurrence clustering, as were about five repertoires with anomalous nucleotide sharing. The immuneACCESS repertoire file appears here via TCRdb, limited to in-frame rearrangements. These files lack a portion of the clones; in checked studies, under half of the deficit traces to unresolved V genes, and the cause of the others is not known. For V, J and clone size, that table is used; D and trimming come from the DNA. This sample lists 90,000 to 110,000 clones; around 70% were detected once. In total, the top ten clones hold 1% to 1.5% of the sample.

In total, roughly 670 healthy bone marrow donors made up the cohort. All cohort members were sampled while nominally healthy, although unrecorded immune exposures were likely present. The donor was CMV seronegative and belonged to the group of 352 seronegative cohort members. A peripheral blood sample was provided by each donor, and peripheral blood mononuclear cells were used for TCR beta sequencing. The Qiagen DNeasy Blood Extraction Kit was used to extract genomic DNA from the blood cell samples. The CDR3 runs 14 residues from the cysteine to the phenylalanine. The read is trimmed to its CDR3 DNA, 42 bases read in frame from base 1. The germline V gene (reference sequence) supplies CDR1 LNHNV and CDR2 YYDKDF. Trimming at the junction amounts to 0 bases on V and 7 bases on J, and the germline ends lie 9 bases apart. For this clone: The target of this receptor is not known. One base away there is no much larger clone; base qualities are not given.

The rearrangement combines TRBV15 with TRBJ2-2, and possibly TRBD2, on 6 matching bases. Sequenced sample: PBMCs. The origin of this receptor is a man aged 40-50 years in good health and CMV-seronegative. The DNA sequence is TGTGCCACCAGCAGAGATTGGCGGGGCGGGGAGCTGTTTTTT. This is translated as CATSRDWRGGELFF.